This TCR beta chain was documented in a study of T cells in Graves' hyperthyroidism and ophthalmopathy. Regarding the study as a whole: Stable hyperthyroidism and ophthalmopathy were separated using 13 V-J signatures.

This clonotype has only a few counts. The target antigen is unknown. Diagnosis of hyperthyroidism was new in patients aged 18 to 65, and its duration was under 2 months. Not enrolled were patients with uncontrolled infection, other autoimmune disease, pregnancy or lactation. The CDR3 is 13 amino acids. The V and J ends lost 6 bases and 10 bases respectively, with 13 bases between them. The germline V gene has CDR1 SNHLY and CDR2 FYNNEI. TCR beta CDR3 regions were amplified from RNA. First-round RT-PCR of the TCR CDR3 relied on the HTBI primer set. TCRdb reprocessed the multiplex PCR reads with MiXCR, giving one entry per CDR3 protein. The sample includes 370,000 or so distinct CDR3 sequences, approximately 13% seen only once; the top ten take around 21%.

The source material was blood. The rearrangement uses TRBV2 and TRBJ1-6; the D is unclear. This clonotype was sampled from a man between 25 and 39 years old with Graves' hyperthyroidism that later progressed to Graves' ophthalmopathy. The chain's CDR3 is CASRGSFGSPLHF. CDR3 DNA sequence: TGTGCCAGCAGGGGCTCATTCGGGTCACCCCTCCACTTT.